This T cell receptor (beta chain) was recorded in a study of T-cell memory formation after mild COVID-19 (dated by TCRdb to the early 2020s). The study in broad terms: Most TCR sequence clusters were specific to one of the two donors. In a couple of donors, T-cell clones that expanded and contracted after mild COVID-19 were tracked by sequencing TCRalpha and TCRbeta repertoires over time. The cohort comprised two young, previously healthy adult volunteers, one female and one male. Overall study outcomes, separate from this receptor: Some responding clones were found in pre-infection memory, which suggests that pre-existing cross-reactive memory T cells took part in the SARS-CoV-2 response. Clones contracting from day 15 to 85 had balanced CD4/CD8 phenotypes, while a second wave expanding from day 15 to 37 was biased towards CD4+. The study included only a couple of mild cases, and larger cohorts that include severe cases with pre-infection samples were judged to be necessary. Contracting CD4+ clones turned up mainly in the CM and EM memory subsets, whereas EMRA was where CD8+ clones were enriched. Whether the second-wave clones peaking on day 37 were SARS-CoV-2 specific was not confirmed.

The reads were generated on an Illumina NovaSeq 6000. TCRalpha and TCRbeta cDNA libraries were built by 5'RACE with constant-segment primers, adding sample barcodes and unique molecular identifiers. Trizol reagent was used to extract RNA from every sample. Amplification of the libraries took two PCR steps, and the second step added a second sample barcode plus Illumina TruSeq adapters. The libraries were sequenced on an Illumina NovaSeq using 2 x 150 bp paired-end reads. Processing in the source paper ran as follows. Demultiplexing of reads and collapsing into UMI-guided consensus sequences were performed with migec v1.2.7. With mixcr v2.1.11, UMI consensuses were aligned to TRA and TRB V and J templates and assembled into clonotypes. Clonotypes were classified as expanded or contracted when called significant by both edgeR and NoisET, with noise models trained on biological replicates. edgeR calls used a false discovery rate-adjusted p below 0.01 and a log2 fold-change threshold of 1. As an exploratory analysis of dynamics, PCA with hierarchical clustering was applied to max-normalized trajectories of the 1000 most abundant clonotypes. Separately sequenced CD4+ and CD8+ repertoires were used to assign a CD4 or CD8 phenotype to each responding clone. TCRdb passed the public sequencing reads through fastp at Q25 and MiXCR, retaining productive beta sequences. Each CDR3 protein gets just one entry, which takes the most common genes and DNA from the rows behind it. What appears here as the V and J calls and clone size reflects TCRdb's work, not the paper's. The sample includes 210,000 or so distinct CDR3 sequences, with around 30% observed a single time. The ten largest account for over 10% of the sample.

Trimming removed 3 bases from V and 3 bases from J, leaving 12 bases between the germline ends. CDR1 and CDR2 (SGHRS, YFSETQ) derive from the germline V gene. Its CDR3 holds 15 amino acids, cysteine through phenylalanine. The entry retains the CDR3 DNA only, 45 bases that are in frame from base 1. Ficoll-Paque density gradient centrifugation was the method used to isolate PBMCs. A word on this clonotype: What antigen it recognizes has not been identified. No base quality values were provided; no much bigger clone lies one nucleotide off.

Sequenced: PBMCs or a T cell subset sorted from them (not recorded which). This TCR was recovered from an adult woman who had mild COVID-19 (a few samples of this study predate the infection). The sample titles of this study are shuffled in the database, so cell type and time point are left out; the donor was told from shared clones. Recombination linked TRBV5-1 to TRBJ2-2, with TRBD2 tentatively as D gene (5 bases match). The bases read TGCGCCAGCAGCTACACCGGGGTTTACACCGGGGAGCTGTTTTTT. Its translation is CASSYTGVYTGELFF.